What follows are 11 T cell receptor beta chains derived from one specimen sequenced in a study of blood T cells in healthy people across ages (dated by TCRdb to the mid-2010s). Libraries were prepared through 5' RACE. The second PCR ran for about 6 to 11 cycles and used a J-beta primer mix along with a sample-barcoded 5' primer. TCRdb passed the public sequencing reads through fastp at Q25 and MiXCR, retaining productive beta sequences. CDR3 protein duplicates are merged, each entry listing the most common genes and DNA. In all, the sample holds 1.8 million or so distinct CDR3 sequences, and about 39% of those were seen once. The ten largest account for roughly 24% of the sample. The material sequenced was blood. These receptors all stem from a human donor in good health.

The chain has TRBV12-3 or TRBV12-4 and TRBJ2-1, with D perhaps matching TRBD2 (6 bases). The CDR3 has 17 residues. The V end lost 5 bases, the J end lost 3 bases, and 20 bases lay between the germline ends. The CDR3 DNA reads as TGTGCCAGCAGTCCCCCCCTAGGGGCGGGGATCTACAATGAGCAGTTCTTC. Protein: CASSPPLGAGIYNEQFF.

V gene TRBV7-3 combines with J gene TRBJ2-5; D perhaps matches TRBD2 (5 bases). Trimming cost V 3 bases and J 0 bases, with 23 bases left between them. Germline CDR1 SGHTA, CDR2 FQGTGA. This CDR3 region has 19 residues. CDR3 bases: TGTGCCAGCAGCTTTGCCCGGGGTAGGGCAACCTCGTACCAAGAGACCCAGTACTTC. Translating gives CASSFARGRATSYQETQYF.

The genes are TRBV7-8 and TRBJ2-3; D remains ambiguous. The CDR3 is 13 residues long. The germline V gene has CDR1 SGHVS and CDR2 FQNEAQ. The V gene lost 4 bases and the J gene lost 2 bases, with 7 bases spanning the gap. This CDR3 reads CASSSKATDTQYF. CDR3 sequence (DNA): TGTGCCAGCAGCTCTAAAGCCACAGATACGCAGTATTTT.

This clonotype was seen only a few times. The chain is built from TRBV15 and TRBJ2-1, with no clear D. This CDR3 contains 15 residues. V lost 6 bases to trimming and J lost 0 bases, with 12 bases between them. CDR1 is LNHNV, CDR2 YYDKDF, per germline (reference sequence). For the CDR3, the DNA is TGTGCCACCAGGCCGATGTTGGCCTCCTACAATGAGCAGTTCTTC. Its translation is CATRPMLASYNEQFF.

CDR3 protein: CASSLTGGAMKTQYF. In DNA form, the CDR3 reads TGTGCCAGCAGCTTAACAGGGGGCGCGATGAAGACCCAGTACTTC. This chain uses TRBV7-3 with TRBJ2-7; 7 bases agree with TRBD1. TRBJ2-5 matches the DNA end more closely, so the J call is doubtful. The CDR3 covers 15 residues. Germline-derived CDR1 and CDR2 are SGHTA and FQGTGA.

This clonotype showed up just a few times. The chain carries TRBV20-1 and TRBJ1-1; no firm D call. Looked up from germline, CDR1 is DFQATT and CDR2 is SNEGSKA (reference sequence). The CDR3 has 12 amino acids. V was shortened by 4 bases and J by 2 bases, with 8 bases between the two germline ends. CDR3 bases: TGCAGTGCTAACCAGCCTAACACTGAAGCTTTCTTT. It specifies CSANQPNTEAFF.

The rearrangement joins TRBV2 to TRBJ2-1; 9 bases are shared with TRBD2. Germline loops: CDR1 SNHLY, CDR2 FYNNEI. The length of the CDR3 is 14 residues. The junction had 9 bases not matched to a gene; V was cut back by 6 bases and J by 9 bases. The CDR3 is CASREGTSTSEQFF. CDR3 sequence (DNA): TGTGCCAGCAGGGAGGGGACTAGCACTAGTGAGCAGTTCTTC.

This chain uses TRBV29-1 with TRBJ2-5, with TRBD1 identical over 10 bases. CDR1 and CDR2 from the germline V gene are SQVTM and ANQGSEA. Losses at the gene ends were 0 bases for V and 4 bases for J; bases not matched to a gene: 8. The CDR3 contains 16 residues. The DNA for the CDR3 is TGCAGCGTTGAAGATCGGGCGGGACAGGGGCGAGAGACCCAGTACTTC. Amino acid sequence: CSVEDRAGQGRETQYF.

In its sample, this clonotype was seen a few times. This chain joins TRBV4-1 and TRBJ1-1; D not certain. There are 17 residues in the CDR3. CDR1 and CDR2 (germline): MGHRA, YSYEKL. Trimming pared 1 base from V and 0 bases from J, leaving 15 bases between. Here the CDR3 reads CASSQGPFTNMNTEAFF. CDR3 DNA: TGCGCCAGCAGCCAAGGCCCATTCACTAACATGAACACTGAAGCTTTCTTT.

The V call is TRBV4-1, the J call TRBJ1-4; D is undetermined. The CDR3 consists of 16 residues. Germline lookup yields CDR1 MGHRA and CDR2 YSYEKL. The V end lost 4 bases, the J end lost 4 bases, and 16 bases lay between the germline ends. The CDR3 bases are TGCGCCAGCAGCCCCTCCCGGAACAGAGTTAATGAAAAACTGTTTTTT. Encoded protein: CASSPSRNRVNEKLFF.

V and J are TRBV5-1 and TRBJ1-4, with D hard to call. The CDR3 is made up of 15 amino acids. CDR1 is SGHRS and CDR2 is YFSETQ in the germline V gene. V was pared by 4 bases and J by 6 bases, with 16 bases between. The CDR3 DNA is TGCGCCAGCAGCCCGTTGGGTTTTCGGGATGAAAAACTGTTTTTT. The encoded protein is CASSPLGFRDEKLFF.